The 4 T cell receptor beta chains in this list originate from one sample, sequenced in a study of cytomegalovirus exposure and HLA in healthy donors. 13 Jbeta primers and 60 Vbeta primers were used for the PCR. Assay used: immunoSEQ multiplex PCR; TCRdb lists only in-frame clones, some missing. The profile shows tens of thousands of clones, just under 80% of them singletons. Input material: PBMCs. The receptor source for this set is a male donor in good health and CMV-seropositive.

The chain has TRBV19 and TRBJ2-7; TRBD2 matches 11 bases. The V and J ends lost 7 bases and 7 bases, in that order; junction bases with no gene match: 9. This CDR3 has 14 residues. Germline V gene data show CDR1 as LNHDA and CDR2 as SQIVND (reference sequence). The chain's CDR3 is CASMTSGTPREQYF. Here the CDR3 DNA reads TGTGCCAGTATGACTAGCGGGACGCCTCGAGAGCAGTACTTC. The complete variable domain, with remaining parts taken from reference TRBV19 and TRBJ2-7, reads DGGITQSPKYLFRKEGQNVTLSCEQNLNHDAMYWYRQDPGQGLRLIYYSQIVNDFQKGDIAEGYSVSREKKESFPLTVTSAQKNPTAFYLCASMTSGTPREQYFGPGTRLTVT.

The chain recombines TRBV15 with TRBJ2-1; 9 bases are shared with TRBD1. Looked up from germline, CDR1 is LNHNV and CDR2 is YYDKDF (reference sequence). V dropped 7 bases and J dropped 4; count of bases not matched to a gene: 8. The CDR3 length is 15 residues. The CDR3 reads CATISDRGFYNEQFF. CDR3 in DNA: TGTGCCACCATCTCGGACAGGGGATTTTACAATGAGCAGTTCTTC.

J is TRBJ2-7 and V is TRBV7-9; 7 nucleotides match TRBD1. The CDR3 is 14 amino acids. The J segment lost 2 bases and the V segment lost 0 bases, leaving 1 base of the junction unmatched. Germline-derived CDR1 and CDR2 are SEHNR and FQNEAQ (reference sequence). The CDR3 loop reads CASSLAGGAYEQYF. For the CDR3, the DNA is TGTGCCAGCAGCTTAGCAGGGGGCGCCTACGAGCAGTACTTC.

J is TRBJ1-2 and V is TRBV5-5; D gene uncertain. V dropped 0 bases and J dropped 0 bases, with 9 bases sitting between them. The CDR3 is 15 amino acids. Germline V gives CDR1 SGHKS, CDR2 YYEKEE (reference sequence). CDR3 DNA sequence: TGTGCCAGCAGCTTGGAGGGAGGCGCTAACTATGGCTACACCTTC. Translation gives CASSLEGGANYGYTF.